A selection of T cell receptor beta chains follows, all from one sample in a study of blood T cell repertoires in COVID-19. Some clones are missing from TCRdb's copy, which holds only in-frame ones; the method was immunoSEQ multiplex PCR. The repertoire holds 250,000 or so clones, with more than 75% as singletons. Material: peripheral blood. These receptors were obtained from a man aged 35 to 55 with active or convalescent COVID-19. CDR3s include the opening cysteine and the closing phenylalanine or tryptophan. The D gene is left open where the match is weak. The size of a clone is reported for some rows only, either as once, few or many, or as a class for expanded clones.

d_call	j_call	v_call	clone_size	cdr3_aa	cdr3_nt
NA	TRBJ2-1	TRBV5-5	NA	CASSLGANNEQFF	TGTGCCAGCAGCTTGGGGGCAAACAATGAGCAGTTCTTC
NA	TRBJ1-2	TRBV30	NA	CAWTGGDYGYTF	TGTGCCTGGACCGGAGGGGACTATGGCTACACCTTC
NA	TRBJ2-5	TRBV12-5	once	CASGSGEQETQYF	TGTGCTAGTGGTTCCGGGGAACAAGAGACCCAGTACTTC
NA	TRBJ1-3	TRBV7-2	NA	CASSFVSQSRGNTIYF	TGTGCCAGCAGCTTTGTAAGCCAATCACGTGGAAACACCATATATTTT
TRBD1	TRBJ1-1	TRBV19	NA	CASSYQGGLSEAFF	TGTGCCAGTAGTTACCAGGGGGGTCTTTCTGAAGCTTTCTTT
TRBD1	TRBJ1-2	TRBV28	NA	CASSLQGVSYGYTF	TGTGCCAGCAGTCTACAGGGGGTATCCTATGGCTACACCTTC
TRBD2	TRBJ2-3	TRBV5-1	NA	CASSLEVAGGSTDTQYF	TGCGCCAGCAGCTTGGAGGTAGCGGGGGGGAGCACAGATACGCAGTATTTT
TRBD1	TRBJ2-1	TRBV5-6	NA	CASTYGPGQGPTEQFF	TGTGCCAGCACCTACGGTCCGGGACAGGGGCCCACTGAGCAGTTCTTC
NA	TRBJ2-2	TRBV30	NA	CAWRTRQEGTGELFF	TGTGCCTGGAGGACTCGACAGGAAGGGACCGGGGAGCTGTTTTTT
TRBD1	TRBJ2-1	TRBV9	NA	CASSLQGASGGEQFF	TGTGCCAGCAGCTTACAGGGGGCGTCGGGTGGTGAGCAGTTCTTC
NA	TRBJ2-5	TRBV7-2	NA	CASSPHKRSETQYF	TGTGCCAGCAGCCCACACAAGAGGTCCGAGACCCAGTACTTC
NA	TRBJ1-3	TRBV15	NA	CATSRDIPAGNTIYF	TGTGCCACCAGCAGAGATATCCCAGCTGGAAACACCATATATTTT
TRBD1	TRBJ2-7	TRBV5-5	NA	CASSRSGQGPSYEQYF	TGTGCCAGCAGCCGTTCCGGACAGGGGCCTTCCTACGAGCAGTACTTC
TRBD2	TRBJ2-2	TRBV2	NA	CASSETGGSTGELFF	TGTGCCAGCAGTGAAACGGGGGGTAGCACCGGGGAGCTGTTTTTT
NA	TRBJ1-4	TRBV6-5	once	CASNPRGPGEKLFF	TGTGCCAGCAACCCCAGGGGCCCCGGTGAAAAACTGTTTTTT
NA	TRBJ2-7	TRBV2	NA	CASSSEGYEQYF	TGTGCCAGCAGTTCGGAGGGCTACGAGCAGTACTTC
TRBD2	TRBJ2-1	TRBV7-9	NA	CASSLEGRGAKNNEQFF	TGTGCCAGCAGCTTAGAAGGGCGGGGGGCCAAAAACAATGAGCAGTTCTTC
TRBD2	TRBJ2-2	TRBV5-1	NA	CASSPGGLAANTGELFF	TGCGCCAGCAGCCCGGGGGGACTAGCGGCGAACACCGGGGAGCTGTTTTTT
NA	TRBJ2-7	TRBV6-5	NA	CASSQASYEQYF	TGTGCCAGCTCCCAGGCTTCCTACGAGCAGTACTTC
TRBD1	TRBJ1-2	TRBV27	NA	CASSSTGTAYGYTF	TGTGCCAGCAGTTCAACCGGGACAGCCTATGGCTACACCTTC
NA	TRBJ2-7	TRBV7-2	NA	CASSLGGEYGGQYF	TGTGCCAGCAGCTTAGGCGGGGAGTACGGTGGGCAGTACTTC
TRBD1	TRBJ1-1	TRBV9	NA	CASSVGVTGGDTEAFF	TGTGCCAGCAGCGTAGGTGTAACAGGGGGGGACACTGAAGCTTTCTTT
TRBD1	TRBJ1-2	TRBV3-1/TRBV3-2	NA	CASSQGLGQGNGYTF	TGTGCCAGCAGCCAAGGTCTCGGACAGGGAAATGGCTACACCTTC
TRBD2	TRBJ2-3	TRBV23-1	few	CASGPQREFSPSSTDTQYF	TGCGCCAGCGGCCCCCAGCGGGAGTTTTCCCCCTCTAGCACAGATACGCAGTATTTT
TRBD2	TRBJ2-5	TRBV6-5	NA	CASRQTSGGGETQYF	TGTGCCAGCAGACAGACTAGCGGGGGGGGAGAGACCCAGTACTTC
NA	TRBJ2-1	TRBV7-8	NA	CASSLDSLASYNEQFF	TGTGCCAGCAGCTTAGACAGCCTAGCGAGTTACAATGAGCAGTTCTTC
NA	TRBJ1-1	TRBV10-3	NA	CAISESGGRGTEAFF	TGTGCCATCAGTGAGTCGGGGGGGAGGGGGACTGAAGCTTTCTTT